The clone carrying this T cell receptor (beta chain) has more than one count but fewer than ten. Antigen unknown. This record belongs to a study of response to subunit inactivated influenza vaccine. Whole-study findings and limits: Only a handful of new T cells, the authors suggested, are recruited with each seasonal influenza vaccination.

Germline values: CDR1 DFQATT, CDR2 SNEGSKA (reference sequence). V shed 2 bases, J shed 5 bases, and the junction held 8 bases outside the gene matches. The CDR3 is 14 amino acids. One entry per CDR3 protein, called by TCRdb with MiXCR from the RT-PCR reads. The table records about 650,000 distinct CDR3 sequences, more than 15% of them present only once. The source is a man in his fifties who received an inactivated influenza vaccine. The J gene is TRBJ2-7, the V gene TRBV20-1; 8 positions match TRBD1. Sequenced material: PBMCs from blood, taken less than 13 days after vaccination. DNA for the CDR3: TGCAGTGCTAGATTGCTCCGGACAGGGAACGAGCAGTACTTC. This encodes CSARLLRTGNEQYF.